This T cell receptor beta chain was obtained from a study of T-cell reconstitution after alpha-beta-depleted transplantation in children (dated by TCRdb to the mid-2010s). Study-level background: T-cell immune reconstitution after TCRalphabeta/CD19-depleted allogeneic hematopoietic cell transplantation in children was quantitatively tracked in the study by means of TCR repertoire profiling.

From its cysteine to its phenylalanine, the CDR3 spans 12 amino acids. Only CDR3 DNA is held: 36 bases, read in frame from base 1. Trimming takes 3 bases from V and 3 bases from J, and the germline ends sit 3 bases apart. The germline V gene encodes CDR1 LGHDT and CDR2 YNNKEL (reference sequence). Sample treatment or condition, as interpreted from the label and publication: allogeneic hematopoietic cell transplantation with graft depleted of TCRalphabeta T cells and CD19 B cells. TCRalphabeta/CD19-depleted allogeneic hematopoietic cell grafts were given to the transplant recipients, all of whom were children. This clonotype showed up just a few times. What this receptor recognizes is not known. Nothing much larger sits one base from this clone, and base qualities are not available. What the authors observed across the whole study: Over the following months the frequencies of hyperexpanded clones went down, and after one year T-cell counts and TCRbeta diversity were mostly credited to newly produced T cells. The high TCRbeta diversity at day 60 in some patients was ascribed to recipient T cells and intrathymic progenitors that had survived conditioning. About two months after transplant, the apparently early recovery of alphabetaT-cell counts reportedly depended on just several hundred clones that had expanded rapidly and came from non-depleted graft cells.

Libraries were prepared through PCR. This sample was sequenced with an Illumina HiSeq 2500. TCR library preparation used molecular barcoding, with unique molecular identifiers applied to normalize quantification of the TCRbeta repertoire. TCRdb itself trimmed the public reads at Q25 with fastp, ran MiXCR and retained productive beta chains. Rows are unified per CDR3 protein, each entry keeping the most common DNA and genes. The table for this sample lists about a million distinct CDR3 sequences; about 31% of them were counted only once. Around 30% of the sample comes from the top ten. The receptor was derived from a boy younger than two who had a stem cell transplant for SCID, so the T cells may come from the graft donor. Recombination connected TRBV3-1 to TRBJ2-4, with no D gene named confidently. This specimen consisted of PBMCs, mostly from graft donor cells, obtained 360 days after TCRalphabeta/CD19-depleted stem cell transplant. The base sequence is TGTGCCAGCAGCCAGGGCAAAAACATTCAGTACTTC. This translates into CASSQGKNIQYF.